This TCR beta chain came from a study of control samples from healthy donors and cancer patients (TCRdb year 2020). In regard to this clone: What antigen it recognizes has not been identified. No base quality information exists; no much larger clone differs at one position.

The junction carries 26 bases between V and J, which are trimmed by 1 base and 6 bases respectively. Spanning cysteine to phenylalanine, the CDR3 consists of 19 amino acids. Only the CDR3 portion is preserved as DNA: 57 bases, with reading frame beginning at the first base. Per the germline V gene (reference sequence), PRHDT is the CDR1 and FYEKMQ is the CDR2. Library creation used the immunoSEQ multiplex PCR assay. Entries here come from immuneACCESS through TCRdb and include only in-frame sequences with V and J called. Some clones fail to appear in such tables; in the studies checked, an unresolved V gene covers under half of the shortfall, and the cause of the remainder is unknown. Counted in this sample were approximately 150,000 clones; about 94% of them appeared once. The ten largest make up roughly 0.7% of the sample.

The TCR was taken from a woman aged 30 to 39 in good health. The sequencing sample was made of blood. This chain joins TRBV13 to TRBJ2-3, with a weak D call of TRBD2 (6 bases match). The DNA sequence is TGTGCCAGCAGCTTAGCTCCGATACTAGCCCAAAAAGGGGTGGATACGCAGTATTTT. This gives the protein CASSLAPILAQKGVDTQYF. Extended through the reference TRBV13 and TRBJ2-3 proteins, this CDR3 yields the full variable domain: AAGVIQSPRHLIKEKRETATLKCYPIPRHDTVYWYQQGPGQDPQFLISFYEKMQSDKGSIPDRFSAQQFSDYHSELNMSSLELGDSALYFCASSLAPILAQKGVDTQYFGPGTRLTVL.